This T cell receptor (beta chain) came from a study of beta chain features in type 1 diabetes. Study observations and caveats: People with Type 1 diabetes carried modestly yet significantly shorter TCRB CDR3s in all four CD4+ subsets.

Sequencing targeted expressed TCRB transcripts, as all isolated RNA had been reverse transcribed. Here immunoSEQ multiplex PCR was the method, and the copy in TCRdb shows in-frame clones only, minus some. Among hundreds of thousands of clones listed, over 12% were seen once. Of note for this clone: The antigen is unknown.

Sequenced input: naive CD4+ T cells from blood. This clonotype was obtained from a young man with type 1 diabetes.

Here the CDR3 DNA reads TGTGCCAGCAGGGAGTTGGGGATGGAAGCTTTCTTT. Protein product: CASRELGMEAFF. The rearrangement joins TRBV7-2 to TRBJ1-1; D is undetermined. Trimming took 6 bases from V and 8 from J, leaving 13 bases between them. The CDR3 sequence is 12 residues long. Germline assignment: CDR1 SGHTA and CDR2 FQGNSA.